The 2 T cell receptor beta chains below were found in one sample sequenced in a study of T cell repertoires in cytomegalovirus infection. Their specific antigens are unknown. Each CDR3 protein gets one entry after TCRdb re-called the reads with MiXCR. The sample has about a million distinct CDR3 sequences, roughly 30% seen once. The source material was cultured CD8+ T cells from PBMCs, sampled from culture after CMV antigen stimulation. The receptors here all came from a human donor in good health (CMV status not recorded). Some clones in this sample may be carry-over from other donors' samples.

Details on this clonotype: One end of the junction varies from germline; a read error may be responsible. V usage is TRBV12-3 or TRBV12-4 and J usage is TRBJ1-5, with D perhaps TRBD1 (6 bases). The CDR3 is 18 amino acids. CDR3 bases: TGTGCCGGCAGTTTAGTTGCACAGGGAGTAAGGAGCAATCAGCCCCAGCATTTT. Translation: CAGSLVAQGVRSNQPQHF.

This chain joins TRBV20-1 and TRBJ2-1, with 9 bases lining up with TRBD1. Losses at the gene ends were 3 bases for V and 9 bases for J; bases not matched to a gene: 12. Germline-derived CDR1 and CDR2 are DFQATT and SNEGSKA (reference sequence). The CDR3 is made up of 15 amino acids. The CDR3 reads CSASQPGQGSSEQFF. CDR3 in DNA: TGCAGTGCTAGTCAACCGGGACAGGGATCAAGTGAGCAGTTCTTC.